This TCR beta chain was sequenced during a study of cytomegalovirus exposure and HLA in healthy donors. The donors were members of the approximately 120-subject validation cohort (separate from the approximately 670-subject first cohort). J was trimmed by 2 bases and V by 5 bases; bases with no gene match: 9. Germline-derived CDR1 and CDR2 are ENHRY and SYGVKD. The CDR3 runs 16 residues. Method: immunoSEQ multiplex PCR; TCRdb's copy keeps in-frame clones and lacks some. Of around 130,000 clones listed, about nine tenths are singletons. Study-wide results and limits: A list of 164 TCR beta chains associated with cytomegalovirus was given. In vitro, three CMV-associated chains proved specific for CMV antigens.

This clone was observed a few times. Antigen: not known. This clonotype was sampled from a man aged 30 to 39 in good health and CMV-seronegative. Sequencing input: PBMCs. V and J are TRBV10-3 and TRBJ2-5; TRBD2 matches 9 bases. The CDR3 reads CAISPALLAGQETQYF. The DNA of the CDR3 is TGTGCCATCAGTCCCGCTTTGCTAGCGGGGCAAGAGACCCAGTACTTC.